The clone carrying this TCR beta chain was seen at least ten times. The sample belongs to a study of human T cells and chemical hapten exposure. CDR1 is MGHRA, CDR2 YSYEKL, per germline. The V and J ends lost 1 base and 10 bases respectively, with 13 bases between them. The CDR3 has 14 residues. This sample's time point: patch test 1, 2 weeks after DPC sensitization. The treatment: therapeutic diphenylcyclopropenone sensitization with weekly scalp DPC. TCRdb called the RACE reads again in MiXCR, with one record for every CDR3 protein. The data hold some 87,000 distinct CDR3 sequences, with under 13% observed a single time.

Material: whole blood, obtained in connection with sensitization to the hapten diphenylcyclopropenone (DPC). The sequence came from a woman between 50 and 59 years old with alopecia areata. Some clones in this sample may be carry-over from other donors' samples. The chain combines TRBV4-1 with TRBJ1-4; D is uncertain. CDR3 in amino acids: CASSQGAVSGKLFF. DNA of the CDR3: TGCGCCAGCAGCCAAGGGGCGGTATCGGGAAAACTGTTTTTT.